The source of this T cell receptor beta chain is a study of blood T cell repertoires in COVID-19. As for the study in general: Acute and convalescent COVID-19 samples came from the United States, Italy and Spain. In each case, the material was cDNA or gDNA derived from T cells, B-cell-depleted T cells, or PBMCs.

The data were produced by immunoSEQ multiplex PCR, yet TCRdb's version contains in-frame clones alone and is incomplete. The data show just under 350,000 clones, 85% to 90% seen once. Seattle cases were enrolled at active infection and followed longitudinally. The CDR3 is 17 residues long. Trimming at V came to 4 bases and at J to 0 bases, leaving 8 bases not matched to a gene. Germline CDR1 LGHDT, CDR2 YNNKEL (reference sequence). The sequenced sample consisted of peripheral blood. The receptor's source is a woman in her seventies with COVID-19, enrolled during active disease. The chain links TRBV3-1 (or the pseudogene TRBV3-2) to TRBJ2-1; the match to TRBD2 covers 8 bases. The CDR3 bases are TGTGCCAGCAGCCTTTTTGTGCGGGGGGTCTCCTACAATGAGCAGTTCTTC. This translates into CASSLFVRGVSYNEQFF.